The 21 T cell receptor beta chains below were found in one sample sequenced in a study of cytomegalovirus exposure and HLA in healthy donors. The PCR was carried out with 60 Vbeta primers and 13 Jbeta primers. Some clones are missing from TCRdb's copy, which holds only in-frame ones; the method was immunoSEQ multiplex PCR. Of about 150,000 clones listed, about 76% are singletons. Sequenced: PBMCs. All receptors derive from a middle-aged woman in good health and CMV-seronegative.

V is TRBV7-8 and J is TRBJ2-3, with 10 bases aligning to TRBD2. The length of the CDR3 is 17 residues. V shed 2 bases, J shed 4 bases, and the junction held 9 bases outside the gene matches. Germline lookup yields CDR1 SGHVS and CDR2 FQNEAQ. As DNA, the CDR3 is TGTGCCAGCAGCTTATGGTTAAGCGGGGGGGGAGCAGATACGCAGTATTTT. Translation: CASSLWLSGGGADTQYF.

The CDR3 region has the DNA TGTGCCAGCAGCCAGACAGGGGATACGCAGTATTTT. Protein product: CASSQTGDTQYF. The chain is built from TRBV6-6 and TRBJ2-3; 7 nucleotides agree with TRBD1. The CDR3 has 12 residues. The J segment lost 6 bases and the V segment lost 6 bases, leaving 3 bases of the junction unmatched. Germline V CDR1 and CDR2: MNHNY, SVGAGI (reference sequence).

V and J are TRBV5-1 and TRBJ2-1, with 7 bases fitting TRBD1. The length of the CDR3 is 13 residues. Germline CDR1 SGHRS, CDR2 YFSETQ. Losses at the gene ends were 7 bases for V and 4 bases for J; bases not matched to a gene: 5. The CDR3 loop is CASFRDRYNEQFF. Written as DNA, the CDR3 is TGCGCCAGCTTCCGGGACAGATACAATGAGCAGTTCTTC.

The chain employs TRBV4-1 and TRBJ1-5; D possibly corresponds to TRBD1 (6 bases). Germline V CDR1 and CDR2: MGHRA, YSYEKL. This CDR3 spans 15 amino acids. V gave up 1 base and J gave up 4 bases, with 11 bases separating them. This CDR3 is CASSQVQQGNQPQHF. In DNA, the CDR3 is TGCGCCAGCAGCCAAGTTCAGCAGGGGAATCAGCCCCAGCATTTT.

The chain uses TRBV7-9 and TRBJ2-3; D might be TRBD2 (7 bases). The CDR3 covers 14 residues. V was clipped by 2 bases and J by 8 bases, with 14 bases between them. Germline loops: CDR1 SEHNR, CDR2 FQNEAQ (reference sequence). The CDR3 nucleotides read TGTGCCAGCAGCTTACCGGGGGGCTCGAGTACGCAGTATTTT. Translated, it gives CASSLPGGSSTQYF. Filled out from reference TRBV7-9 and TRBJ2-3, the complete variable domain reads DTGVSQNPRHKITKRGQNVTFRCDPISEHNRLYWYRQTLGQGPEFLTYFQNEAQLEKSRLLSDRFSAERPKGSFSTLEIQRTEQGDSAMYLCASSLPGGSSTQYFGPGTRLTVL.

The V call is TRBV6-5, the J call TRBJ1-1; 7 positions match TRBD1. This CDR3 region has 16 residues. J was trimmed by 0 bases and V by 4 bases; bases with no gene match: 8. The germline V gene encodes CDR1 MNHEY and CDR2 SVGAGI. CDR3 DNA: TGTGCCAGCAGTTCTCCAGCCGGGACAGTGAACACTGAAGCTTTCTTT. Translating it yields CASSSPAGTVNTEAFF.

The chain joins TRBV7-2 to TRBJ2-7; TRBD2 aligns across 11 bases. The germline V gene encodes CDR1 SGHTA and CDR2 FQGNSA. This CDR3 spans 18 amino acids. The J segment lost 4 bases and the V segment lost 5 bases, leaving 16 bases of the junction unmatched. The CDR3 DNA follows: TGTGCCAGCAGCGCTAGCGGGGGGCCCCTCTCGGTGGATTACGAGCAGTACTTC. As protein: CASSASGGPLSVDYEQYF.

V is TRBV6-5 and J is TRBJ1-1, with a possible D match to TRBD1 (5 bases). Trimming removed 10 bases at V and 7 bases at J, with 19 bases between. The CDR3 sequence is 13 residues long. CDR1 is MNHEY and CDR2 is SVGAGI in the germline V gene. The CDR3 DNA is TGTGCCACCTCAAGGGAGGGGATGAGTGAAGCTTTCTTT. Translating gives CATSREGMSEAFF.

This sequence joins TRBV7-8 and TRBJ1-5; 7 bases match TRBD1. Per the germline V gene, CDR1 is SGHVS and CDR2 is FQNEAQ. The V segment lost 5 bases and the J segment 5 bases; nucleotides outside the gene matches: 6. This CDR3 comprises 14 residues. CDR3 coding DNA: TGTGCCAGCAGCGCAGGGACAGATCATCAGCCCCAGCATTTT. It is translated as CASSAGTDHQPQHF.

This chain joins TRBV6-5 and TRBJ1-3, with D unresolved. Trimming took off 4 bases at V and 0 bases at J, with 10 bases between the two ends. CDR1 MNHEY and CDR2 SVGAGI come from the germline V gene. This CDR3 spans 15 amino acids. The CDR3 loop reads CASSSQRVSGNTIYF. The DNA of the CDR3 is TGTGCCAGCAGTTCTCAGCGGGTCTCTGGAAACACCATATATTTT.

This rearrangement joins TRBV14 to TRBJ2-5, with 9 bases identical to TRBD2. The length of the CDR3 is 15 residues. J gave up 4 bases and V 3 bases, and 6 bases lay outside the gene matches. Germline V gene data show CDR1 as SGHDN and CDR2 as FVKESK. CDR3 DNA: TGTGCCAGCAGCCAGTTTGGCGGGGGGGCAGAGACCCAGTACTTC. It translates to CASSQFGGGAETQYF.

This rearrangement joins TRBV5-6 to TRBJ1-1; 10 nucleotides line up with TRBD1. CDR1 is SGHDT and CDR2 is YYEEEE in the germline V gene. CDR3 length: 15 residues. V lost 2 bases, J lost 6 bases, and 7 bases stayed unmatched. CDR3 nucleotides: TGTGCCAGCAGCTTCCGGGACAGGGGAAGTTCTGAAGCTTTCTTT. The encoded protein is CASSFRDRGSSEAFF.

The chain combines TRBV28 with TRBJ2-7; 7 bases match TRBD1. The CDR3 is made up of 14 amino acids. V shed 3 bases, J shed 2 bases, and the junction held 4 bases outside the gene matches. Germline V gene lookup returns CDR1 MDHEN and CDR2 SYDVKM. Here the CDR3 DNA reads TGTGCCAGCAGTTTGTCCGACAGGGCCTACGAGCAGTACTTC. Its translation: CASSLSDRAYEQYF.

This clone has only a few counts. The rearrangement joins TRBV10-3 to TRBJ1-2; D is perhaps TRBD1 (5 bases). Trimming took 2 bases from V and 2 from J, leaving 6 bases between them. The CDR3 covers 13 residues. Germline-derived CDR1 and CDR2 are ENHRY and SYGVKD. In DNA, the CDR3 is TGTGCCATCAGTGAGCAGGGCAACTATGGCTACACCTTC. Translating it yields CAISEQGNYGYTF.

V usage is TRBV2 and J usage is TRBJ1-4, with TRBD1 matching over 9 bases. Germline lookup yields CDR1 SNHLY and CDR2 FYNNEI. V was clipped by 5 bases and J by 7 bases; unmatched bases: 8. This CDR3 has 15 residues. CDR3 DNA: TGTGCCAGCAGTCAAAACAGGGGGCTCGGTGAAAAACTGTTTTTT. Amino acid sequence: CASSQNRGLGEKLFF. The full variable domain, in which reference TRBV2 and TRBJ1-4 provide the parts outside the CDR3, is EPEVTQTPSHQVTQMGQEVILRCVPISNHLYFYWYRQILGQKVEFLVSFYNNEISEKSEIFDDQFSVERPDGSNFTLKIRSTKLEDSAMYFCASSQNRGLGEKLFFGSGTQLSVL.

This chain links TRBV9 with TRBJ1-5; possible D gene TRBD1, 6 bases. V was cut by 1 base and J by 5 bases, with 10 bases left in between. The CDR3 has 14 amino acids. Germline V CDR1 and CDR2: SGDLS, YYNGEE. CDR3 in DNA: TGTGCCAGCAGCGTATCAGGGGCGGATCAGCCCCAGCATTTT. It codes for CASSVSGADQPQHF. The full variable domain, rest sourced from reference TRBV9 and TRBJ1-5, is DSGVTQTPKHLITATGQRVTLRCSPRSGDLSVYWYQQSLDQGLQFLIQYYNGEERAKGNILERFSAQQFPDLHSELNLSSLELGDSALYFCASSVSGADQPQHFGDGTRLSIL.

This clone showed up many times. The chain employs TRBV4-3 and TRBJ2-4; 8 bases fit TRBD1. J lost 6 bases, V lost 1 base, and 11 bases had no gene match. The CDR3 is 17 amino acids. Germline CDR1 reads LGHNA; CDR2 reads YSLEER. The CDR3 DNA sequence: TGCGCCAGCAGCCAAGCCAGGGGGCGTCCCTCGGGAAACATTCAGTACTTC. Residues: CASSQARGRPSGNIQYF.

CDR3 region: CAISEGGAAGDTQYF. DNA of the CDR3: TGTGCCATCAGTGAAGGGGGGGCCGCCGGAGATACGCAGTATTTT. The chain has TRBV10-3 and TRBJ2-3, with D perhaps matching TRBD2 (7 bases). The ends were cut back, 3 bases at V and 5 bases at J, with 15 bases in the middle. CDR3 length equals 15 residues. Per germline, CDR1 ENHRY and CDR2 SYGVKD.

The chain uses TRBV29-1 and TRBJ2-3, with 7 bases aligning to TRBD1. The V gene end was trimmed by 6 bases and the J gene end by 3 bases; junction bases not matched to a gene: 6. Looked up from germline, CDR1 is SQVTM and CDR2 is ANQGSEA. CDR3 length equals 13 residues. The CDR3 here is CSVDPTGTDTQYF. The CDR3 DNA reads TGCAGCGTGGACCCGACAGGGACAGATACGCAGTATTTT.

CDR3 amino acids: CASSLLALHTGELFF. CDR3 DNA: TGTGCCAGCAGCTTACTGGCCCTTCACACCGGGGAGCTGTTTTTT. The J gene is TRBJ2-2, the V gene TRBV7-9, with unresolved D. Germline V CDR1 and CDR2: SEHNR, FQNEAQ (reference sequence). This CDR3 has 15 amino acids. V was clipped by 2 bases and J by 3 bases, with 10 bases between them. Variable domain in full (rest from reference TRBV7-9 and TRBJ2-2): DTGVSQNPRHKITKRGQNVTFRCDPISEHNRLYWYRQTLGQGPEFLTYFQNEAQLEKSRLLSDRFSAERPKGSFSTLEIQRTEQGDSAMYLCASSLLALHTGELFFGEGSRLTVL.

This clone appeared once. The rearrangement uses TRBV2 and TRBJ1-2, with 10 nucleotides matching TRBD1. The trim removed 2 bases at V and 6 bases at J, leaving 6 bases unmatched. Germline CDR1 is SNHLY and CDR2 is FYNNEI. The CDR3 length is 15 residues. This CDR3 is CASSEWTGGANGYTF. CDR3 DNA: TGTGCCAGCAGTGAATGGACAGGGGGGGCGAATGGCTACACCTTC.